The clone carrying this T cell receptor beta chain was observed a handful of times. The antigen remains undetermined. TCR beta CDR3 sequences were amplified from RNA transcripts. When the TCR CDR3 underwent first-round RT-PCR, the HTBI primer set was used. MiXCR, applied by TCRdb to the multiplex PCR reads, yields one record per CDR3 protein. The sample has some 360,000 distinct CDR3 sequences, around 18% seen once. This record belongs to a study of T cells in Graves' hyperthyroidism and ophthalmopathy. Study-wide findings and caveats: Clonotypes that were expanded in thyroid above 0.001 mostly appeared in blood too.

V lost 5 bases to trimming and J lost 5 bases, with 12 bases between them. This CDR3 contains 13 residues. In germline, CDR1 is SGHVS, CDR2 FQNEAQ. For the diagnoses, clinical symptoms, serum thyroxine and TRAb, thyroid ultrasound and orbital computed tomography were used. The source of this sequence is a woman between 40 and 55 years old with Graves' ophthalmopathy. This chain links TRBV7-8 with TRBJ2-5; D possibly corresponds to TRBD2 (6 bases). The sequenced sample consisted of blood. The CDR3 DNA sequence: TGTGCCAGCAGCAGGGACTGGGTGGAGACCCAGTACTTC. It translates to CASSRDWVETQYF.